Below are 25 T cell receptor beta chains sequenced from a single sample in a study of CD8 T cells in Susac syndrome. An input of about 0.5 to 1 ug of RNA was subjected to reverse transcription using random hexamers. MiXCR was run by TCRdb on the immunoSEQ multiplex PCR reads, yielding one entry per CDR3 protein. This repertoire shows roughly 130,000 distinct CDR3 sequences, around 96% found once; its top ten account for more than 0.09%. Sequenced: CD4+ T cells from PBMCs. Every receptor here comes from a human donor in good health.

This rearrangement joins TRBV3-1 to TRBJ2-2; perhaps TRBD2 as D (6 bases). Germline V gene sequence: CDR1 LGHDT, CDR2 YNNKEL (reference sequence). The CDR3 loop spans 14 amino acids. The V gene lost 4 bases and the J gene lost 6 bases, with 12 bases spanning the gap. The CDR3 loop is CASSPEGGAGELFF. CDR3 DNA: TGTGCCAGCAGCCCTGAGGGCGGGGCCGGGGAGCTGTTTTTT.

CDR3 sequence reads: CASSWTRYEQYF. The CDR3, as DNA: TGTGCCAGCAGTTGGACTCGCTACGAGCAGTACTTC. J is TRBJ2-7 and V is TRBV12-3 or TRBV12-4; D might be TRBD2 (5 bases). The CDR3 extends over 12 amino acids. V lost 4 bases, J lost 3 bases, and 7 bases lay in between.

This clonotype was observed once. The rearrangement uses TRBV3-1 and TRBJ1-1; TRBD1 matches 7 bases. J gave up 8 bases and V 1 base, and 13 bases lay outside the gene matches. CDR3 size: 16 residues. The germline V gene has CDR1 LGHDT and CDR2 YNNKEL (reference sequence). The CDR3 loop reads CASSQAGVFRDSEAFF. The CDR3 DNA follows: TGTGCCAGCAGCCAAGCCGGGGTCTTCCGGGACAGCGAAGCTTTCTTT.

CDR3 protein: CASSPGVYEQYF. The CDR3 DNA reads TGTGCCAGCAGCCCGGGAGTCTACGAGCAGTACTTC. This rearrangement joins TRBV3-1 to TRBJ2-7, with a weak D call TRBD2 (6 bases). This CDR3 spans 12 amino acids. Germline values: CDR1 LGHDT, CDR2 YNNKEL (reference sequence). V was trimmed by 4 bases and J by 3 bases, leaving 7 bases between them.

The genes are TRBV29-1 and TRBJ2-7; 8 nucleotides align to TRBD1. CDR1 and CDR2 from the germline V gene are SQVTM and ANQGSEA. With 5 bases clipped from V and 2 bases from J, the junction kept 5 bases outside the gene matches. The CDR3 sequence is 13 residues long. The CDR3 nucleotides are TGCAGCGTTCCGGACAGGGCCACCTACGAGCAGTACTTC. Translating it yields CSVPDRATYEQYF.

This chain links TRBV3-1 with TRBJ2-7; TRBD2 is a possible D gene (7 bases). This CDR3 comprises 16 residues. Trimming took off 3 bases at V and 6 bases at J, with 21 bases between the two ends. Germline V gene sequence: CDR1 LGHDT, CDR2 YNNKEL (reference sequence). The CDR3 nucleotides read TGTGCCAGCAGCCAGGCTCTCGGCGGGGGCCAAAGCGAGCAGTACTTC. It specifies CASSQALGGGQSEQYF.

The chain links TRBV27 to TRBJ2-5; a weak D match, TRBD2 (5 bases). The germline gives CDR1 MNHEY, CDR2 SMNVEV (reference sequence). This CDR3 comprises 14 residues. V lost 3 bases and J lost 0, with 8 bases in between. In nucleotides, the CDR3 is TGTGCCAGCAGTTTTCGGCGGGACCAAGAGACCCAGTACTTC. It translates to CASSFRRDQETQYF.

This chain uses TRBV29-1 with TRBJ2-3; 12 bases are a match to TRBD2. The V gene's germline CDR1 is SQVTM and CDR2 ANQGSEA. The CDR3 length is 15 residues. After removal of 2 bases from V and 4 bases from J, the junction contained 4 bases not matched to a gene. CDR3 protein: CSVEPLAGGSDTQYF. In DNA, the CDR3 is TGCAGCGTTGAACCCCTAGCGGGAGGGTCAGATACGCAGTATTTT.

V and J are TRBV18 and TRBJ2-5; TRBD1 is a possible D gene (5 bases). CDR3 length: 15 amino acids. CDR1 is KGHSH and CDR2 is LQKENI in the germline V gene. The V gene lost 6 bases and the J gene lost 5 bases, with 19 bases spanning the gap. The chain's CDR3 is CASSAQGTAMETQYF. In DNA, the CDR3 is TGTGCCAGCTCGGCCCAGGGAACCGCTATGGAGACCCAGTACTTC.

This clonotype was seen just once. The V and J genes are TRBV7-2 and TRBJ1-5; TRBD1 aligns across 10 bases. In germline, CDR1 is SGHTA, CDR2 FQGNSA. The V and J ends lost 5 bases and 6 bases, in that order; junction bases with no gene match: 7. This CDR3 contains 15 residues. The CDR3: CASSLTGGAGQPQHF. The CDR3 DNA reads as TGTGCCAGCAGCCTGACAGGGGGCGCAGGTCAGCCCCAGCATTTT.

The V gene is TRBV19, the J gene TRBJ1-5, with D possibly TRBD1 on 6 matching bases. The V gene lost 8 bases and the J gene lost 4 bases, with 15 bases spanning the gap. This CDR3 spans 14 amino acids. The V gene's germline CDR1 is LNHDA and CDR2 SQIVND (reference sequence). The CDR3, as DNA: TGTGCCAGTCGGGGGATAGGGGGGAATCAGCCCCAGCATTTT. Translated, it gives CASRGIGGNQPQHF. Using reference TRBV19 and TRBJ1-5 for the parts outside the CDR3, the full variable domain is DGGITQSPKYLFRKEGQNVTLSCEQNLNHDAMYWYRQDPGQGLRLIYYSQIVNDFQKGDIAEGYSVSREKKESFPLTVTSAQKNPTAFYLCASRGIGGNQPQHFGDGTRLSIL.

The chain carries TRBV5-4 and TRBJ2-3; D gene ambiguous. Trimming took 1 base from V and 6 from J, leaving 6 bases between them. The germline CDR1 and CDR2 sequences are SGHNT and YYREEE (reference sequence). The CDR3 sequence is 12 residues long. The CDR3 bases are TGTGCCAGCAGCTTGCGTTGGGATACGCAGTATTTT. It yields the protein CASSLRWDTQYF.

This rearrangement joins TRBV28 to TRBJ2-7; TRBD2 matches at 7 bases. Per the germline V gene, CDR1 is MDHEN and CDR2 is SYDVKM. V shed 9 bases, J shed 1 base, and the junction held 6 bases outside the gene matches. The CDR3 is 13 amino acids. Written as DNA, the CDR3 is TGTGCCAGTGCAGCGGGATCGTCCTACGAGCAGTACTTC. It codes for CASAAGSSYEQYF. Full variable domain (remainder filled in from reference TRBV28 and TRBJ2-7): DVKVTQSSRYLVKRTGEKVFLECVQDMDHENMFWYRQDPGLGLRLIYFSYDVKMKEKGDIPEGYSVSREKKERFSLILESASTNQTSMYLCASAAGSSYEQYFGPGTRLTVT.

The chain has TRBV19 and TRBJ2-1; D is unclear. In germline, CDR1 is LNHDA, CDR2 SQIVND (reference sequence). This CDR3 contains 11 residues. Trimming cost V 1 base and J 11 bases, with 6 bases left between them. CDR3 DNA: TGTGCCAGTAGTATAGCGCCGAAGCAGTTCTTC. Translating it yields CASSIAPKQFF. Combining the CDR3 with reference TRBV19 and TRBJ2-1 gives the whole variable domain DGGITQSPKYLFRKEGQNVTLSCEQNLNHDAMYWYRQDPGQGLRLIYYSQIVNDFQKGDIAEGYSVSREKKESFPLTVTSAQKNPTAFYLCASSIAPKQFFGPGTRLTVL.

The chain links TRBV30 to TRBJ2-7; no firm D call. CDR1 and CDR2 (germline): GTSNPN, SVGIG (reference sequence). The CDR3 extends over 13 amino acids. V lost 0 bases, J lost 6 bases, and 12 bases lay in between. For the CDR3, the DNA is TGTGCCTGGAGTGTACGCTCTTGGATCGAGCAGTACTTC. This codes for CAWSVRSWIEQYF. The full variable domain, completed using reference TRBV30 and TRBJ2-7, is SQTIHQWPATLVQPVGSPLSLECTVEGTSNPNLYWYRQAAGRGLQLLFYSVGIGQISSEVPQNLSASRPQDRQFILSSKKLLLSDSGFYLCAWSVRSWIEQYFGPGTRLTVT.

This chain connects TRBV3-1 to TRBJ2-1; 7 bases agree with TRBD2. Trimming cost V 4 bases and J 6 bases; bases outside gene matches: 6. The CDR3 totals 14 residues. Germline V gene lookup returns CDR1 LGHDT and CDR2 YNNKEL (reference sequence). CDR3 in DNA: TGTGCCAGCAGCCCCCGCCTAGCGGTCAATGAGCAGTTCTTC. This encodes CASSPRLAVNEQFF.

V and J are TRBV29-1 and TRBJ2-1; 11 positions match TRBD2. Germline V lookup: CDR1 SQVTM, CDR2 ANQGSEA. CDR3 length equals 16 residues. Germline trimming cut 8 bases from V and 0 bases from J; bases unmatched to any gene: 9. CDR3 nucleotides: TGCAGCTTTAACTCGGGACTAGCGGACTCCTACAATGAGCAGTTCTTC. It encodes CSFNSGLADSYNEQFF.

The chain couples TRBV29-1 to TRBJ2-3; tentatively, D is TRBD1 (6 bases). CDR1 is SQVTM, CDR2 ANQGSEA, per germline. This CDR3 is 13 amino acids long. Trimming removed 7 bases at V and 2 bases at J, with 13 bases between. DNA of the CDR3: TGCAGCGCTAACAGGGTCCCCACAGATACGCAGTATTTT. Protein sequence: CSANRVPTDTQYF.

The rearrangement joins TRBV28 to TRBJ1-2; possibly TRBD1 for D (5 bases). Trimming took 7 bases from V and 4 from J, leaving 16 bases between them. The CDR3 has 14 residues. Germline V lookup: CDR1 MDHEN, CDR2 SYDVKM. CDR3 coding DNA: TGTGCCAGCACCCGGGGCCCAGGGCCCTATGGCTACACCTTC. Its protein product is CASTRGPGPYGYTF.

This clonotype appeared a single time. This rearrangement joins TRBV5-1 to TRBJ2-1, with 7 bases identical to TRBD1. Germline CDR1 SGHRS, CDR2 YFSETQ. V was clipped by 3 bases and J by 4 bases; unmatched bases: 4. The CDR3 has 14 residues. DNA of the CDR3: TGCGCCAGCAGCTACGACAGGGCTTACAATGAGCAGTTCTTC. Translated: CASSYDRAYNEQFF.

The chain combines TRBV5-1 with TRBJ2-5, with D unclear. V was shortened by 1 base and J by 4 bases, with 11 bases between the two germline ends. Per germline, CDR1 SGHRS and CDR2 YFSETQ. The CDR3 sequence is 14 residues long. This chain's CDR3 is CASSLSNLRETQYF. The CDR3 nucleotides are TGCGCCAGCAGCTTGTCGAATTTGCGAGAGACCCAGTACTTC.

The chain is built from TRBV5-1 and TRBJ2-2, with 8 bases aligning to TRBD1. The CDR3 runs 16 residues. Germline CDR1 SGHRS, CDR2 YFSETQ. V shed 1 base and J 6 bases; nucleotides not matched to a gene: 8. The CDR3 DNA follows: TGCGCCAGCAGCTTGTCGGCCAGGGGGCTGGCCGGGGAGCTGTTTTTT. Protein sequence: CASSLSARGLAGELFF.

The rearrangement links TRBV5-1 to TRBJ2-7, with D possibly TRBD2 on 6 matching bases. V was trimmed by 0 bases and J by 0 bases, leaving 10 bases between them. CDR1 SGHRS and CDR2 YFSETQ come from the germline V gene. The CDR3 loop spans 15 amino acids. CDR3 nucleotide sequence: TGCGCCAGCAGCTTGGTTGTCGGGAGCTCCTACGAGCAGTACTTC. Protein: CASSLVVGSSYEQYF. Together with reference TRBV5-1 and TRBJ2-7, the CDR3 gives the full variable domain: KAGVTQTPRYLIKTRGQQVTLSCSPISGHRSVSWYQQTPGQGLQFLFEYFSETQRNKGNFPGRFSGRQFSNSRSEMNVSTLELGDSALYLCASSLVVGSSYEQYFGPGTRLTVT.

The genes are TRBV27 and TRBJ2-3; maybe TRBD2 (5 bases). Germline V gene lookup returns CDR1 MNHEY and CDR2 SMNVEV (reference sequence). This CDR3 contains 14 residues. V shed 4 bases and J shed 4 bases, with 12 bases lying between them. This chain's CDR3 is CASSWVSAADTQYF. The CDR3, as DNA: TGTGCCAGCAGTTGGGTTAGCGCCGCAGATACGCAGTATTTT.

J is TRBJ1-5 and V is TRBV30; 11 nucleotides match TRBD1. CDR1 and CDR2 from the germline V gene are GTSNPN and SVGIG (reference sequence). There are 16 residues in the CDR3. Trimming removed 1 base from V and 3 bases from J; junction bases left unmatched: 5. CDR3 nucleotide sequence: TGTGCCTGGAGTGGGACAGGGGGCGCGAACAATCAGCCCCAGCATTTT. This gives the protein CAWSGTGGANNQPQHF.